The 8 T cell receptor beta chains below all came from one sample that was sequenced in a study of T-cell reconstitution after alpha-beta-depleted transplantation in children. Preparation of the TCRbeta library involved a method that used unique molecular identifiers. TCRdb recomputed calls from the PCR reads with MiXCR, one row per CDR3 protein. The sample consists of 600,000 to 800,000 distinct CDR3 sequences, less than 15% of them appearing once. The source material was PBMCs, sampled before TCRalphabeta/CD19-depleted stem cell transplant. The receptors stem from a girl aged 2-9 years with congenital amegakaryocytic thrombocytopenia, due to receive a stem cell transplant.

There are many counts of this clonotype. The chain links TRBV29-1 to TRBJ2-5; D is unclear. CDR1 is SQVTM, CDR2 ANQGSEA, per germline. Trimming left V 4 bases short and J 3 bases short, with 12 bases between. This CDR3 comprises 13 residues. CDR3: CSVVAGWEETQYF. For the CDR3, the DNA is TGCAGCGTTGTCGCCGGGTGGGAAGAGACCCAGTACTTC.

This clonotype was counted only a few times. The chain uses TRBV27 and TRBJ2-3; 7 bases are shared with TRBD2. The J segment lost 8 bases and the V segment lost 7 bases, leaving 9 bases of the junction unmatched. The CDR3 runs 13 residues. The germline V gene has CDR1 MNHEY and CDR2 SMNVEV (reference sequence). CDR3 DNA: TGTGCCAGCATTAGAGCGGGAAGCGGTACGCAGTATTTT. It codes for CASIRAGSGTQYF.

This clonotype occurred many times. J is TRBJ2-7 and V is TRBV6-1; D may be TRBD2 (7 bases). This CDR3 comprises 13 residues. The V and J ends lost 6 bases and 4 bases respectively, with 13 bases between them. Germline CDR1 MNHNS, CDR2 SASEGT. CDR3 DNA: TGTGCCAGCAGGCCCGGGGGGCCATACGAGCAGTACTTC. As protein: CASRPGGPYEQYF.

The rearrangement uses TRBV12-3 or TRBV12-4 and TRBJ2-7; D gene uncertain. With 3 bases removed from V and 5 bases from J, the gap between germline ends came to 14 bases. The CDR3 consists of 14 residues. This CDR3 is CASSFSGIPHEQYF. The DNA for the CDR3 is TGTGCCAGCAGTTTTTCTGGGATTCCCCACGAGCAGTACTTC.

This clonotype was observed many times. The chain is built from TRBV20-1 and TRBJ2-7; the D is unclear. The germline CDR1 and CDR2 sequences are DFQATT and SNEGSKA (reference sequence). V lost 5 bases to trimming and J lost 9 bases, with 23 bases between them. The CDR3 length is 14 residues. CDR3: CSAHSVSGEDRQYF. CDR3 DNA sequence: TGCAGTGCTCACTCTGTCTCCGGAGAGGATAGGCAGTACTTC.

The chain couples TRBV28 to TRBJ2-7; TRBD1 is a possible D gene (5 bases). The CDR3 contains 14 residues. Germline CDR1 and CDR2: MDHEN and SYDVKM. Between the trimmed V and J ends, which lost 3 bases and 5 bases, there was a span of 14 bases. CDR3 amino acids: CASSFGPPRDEQYF. In DNA, the CDR3 is TGTGCCAGCAGTTTCGGACCGCCCAGGGACGAGCAGTACTTC.

This chain links TRBV20-1 with TRBJ1-1; no clear D. This CDR3 is built from 15 residues. Germline values: CDR1 DFQATT, CDR2 SNEGSKA (reference sequence). V dropped 5 bases and J dropped 6 bases, with 22 bases sitting between them. The CDR3, as DNA: TGCAGTGCTCAACCCGACCCGGGTGTCACGCCTGAAGCTTTCTTT. It encodes CSAQPDPGVTPEAFF.

The V gene is TRBV29-1, the J gene TRBJ2-3, with D perhaps TRBD1 (5 bases). Trimming shortened V by 7 bases and J by 10 bases, and 36 bases separated the two germline ends. This CDR3 has 18 residues. CDR1 and CDR2 (germline): SQVTM, ANQGSEA. The CDR3 region has the DNA TGCAGCGAGAAAAGGTGGGCCAGGGTGTCATTTTACTGTTATGCGCAGTATTTT. Residues: CSEKRWARVSFYCYAQYF.